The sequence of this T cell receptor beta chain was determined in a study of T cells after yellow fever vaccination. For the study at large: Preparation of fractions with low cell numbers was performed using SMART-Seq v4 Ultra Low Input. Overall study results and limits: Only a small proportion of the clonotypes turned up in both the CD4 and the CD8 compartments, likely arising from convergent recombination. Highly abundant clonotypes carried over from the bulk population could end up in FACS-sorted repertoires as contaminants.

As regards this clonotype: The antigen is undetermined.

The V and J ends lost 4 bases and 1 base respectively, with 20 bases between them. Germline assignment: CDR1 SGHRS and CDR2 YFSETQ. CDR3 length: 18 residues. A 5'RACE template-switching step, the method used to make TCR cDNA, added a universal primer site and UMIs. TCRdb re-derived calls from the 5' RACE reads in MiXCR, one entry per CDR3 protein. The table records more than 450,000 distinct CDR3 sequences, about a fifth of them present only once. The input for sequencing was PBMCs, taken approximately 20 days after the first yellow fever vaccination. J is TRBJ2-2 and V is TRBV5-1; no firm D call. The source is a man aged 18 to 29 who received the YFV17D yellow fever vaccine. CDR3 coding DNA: TGCGCCAGCAGCATAAGGCTCTTTACCGACGGGAACACCGGGGAGCTGTTTTTT. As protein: CASSIRLFTDGNTGELFF.